This T cell receptor beta chain was documented in a study of Ad26.COV2.S vaccination and SARS-CoV-2 variants. Study outcomes and limitations: Total responses of T cells may have been underestimated by the analyses of TCR breadth and depth.

Regarding treatment: about 20 received Ad26.COV2.S at low or high dose, single or two shots; 5 received placebo; per-sample allocation not given. Sampling happened 63 days after the first vaccine or placebo injection. Adults aged 18-55 years in Boston included the donor. Expression of Wuhan-strain SARS-CoV-2 spike came from the Ad26 vector that formed the vaccine. This clone was seen just once. The antigen is undetermined. The method was immunoSEQ multiplex PCR; TCRdb's version includes in-frame clones alone and lacks a portion of them. The profile shows around 450,000 clones, roughly nine tenths of them singletons. This receptor was identified in a person aged 18-65 years who received the Ad26.COV2.S COVID-19 vaccine or a placebo. The sample in question was peripheral blood, obtained in a trial of Ad26.COV2.S vaccine versus placebo.

The CDR3 here is CASSMGQDNSPLHF. The CDR3 bases are TGTGCCAGTAGTATGGGACAGGATAATTCACCCCTCCACTTT. V gene TRBV19 combines with J gene TRBJ1-6, with 8 bases fitting TRBD1. Germline V CDR1 and CDR2: LNHDA, SQIVND (reference sequence). The junction had 0 bases not matched to a gene; V was cut back by 3 bases and J by 5 bases. The CDR3 totals 14 residues.